The 18 T cell receptor beta chains presented below share a single source sample, sequenced in a study of shared clonotypes between healthy human individuals (dated by TCRdb to the early 2020s). CD8 naive samples were CD45RO-negative cells positively selected for CCR7, giving a CD45RA+CCR7+ population that excluded TemRA cells. Libraries were made using the immunoSEQ multiplex PCR assay. TCRdb took over this immuneACCESS table, retaining in-frame rearrangements with V and J assigned. Such tables are incomplete; in checked studies, under half of the missing clones stem from an unresolved V gene, and the remainder is unexplained. The sample table contains about 2.2 million clones; only one count was recorded for under 95% of them. The ten largest make up roughly 1.8% of the sample. The sequencing input was naive CD8+ T cells from PBMCs. This specimen's cell subset or site label, per the study, means: CD45RA+CCR7+. Every receptor here comes from a man between 18 and 29 years old in good health. Some clones in this sample may be carry-over from other donors' samples.

The rearrangement joins TRBV5-1 to TRBJ2-6; TRBD1 is a possible D gene (5 bases). Trimming took 0 bases from V and 2 from J, leaving 9 bases between them. This CDR3 is built from 16 residues. Germline V gives CDR1 SGHRS, CDR2 YFSETQ. CDR3 bases: TGCGCCAGCAGCTTGGGTATAGGGGCTGGGGCCAACGTCCTGACTTTC. It specifies CASSLGIGAGANVLTF.

The J gene is TRBJ1-2, the V gene TRBV7-9; D remains ambiguous. Germline V gene sequence: CDR1 SEHNR, CDR2 FQNEAQ (reference sequence). V lost 1 base, J lost 4 bases, and 7 bases lay in between. The CDR3 runs to 13 residues. CDR3 DNA: TGTGCCAGCAGCTTAGTAGGGTTCTATGGCTACACCTTC. Protein product: CASSLVGFYGYTF.

The rearrangement links TRBV4-1 to TRBJ2-7; possible D gene TRBD2, 6 bases. V was trimmed by 0 bases and J by 0 bases, leaving 9 bases between them. The length of the CDR3 is 15 residues. Germline lookup yields CDR1 MGHRA and CDR2 YSYEKL. The CDR3 here is CASSQELAVSYEQYF. CDR3 nucleotide sequence: TGCGCCAGCAGCCAAGAGTTAGCGGTCTCCTACGAGCAGTACTTC.

The V call is TRBV10-3, the J call TRBJ2-3, with 14 bases fitting TRBD2. CDR1 and CDR2 (germline): ENHRY, SYGVKD. The J segment lost 4 bases and the V segment lost 4 bases, leaving 10 bases of the junction unmatched. The CDR3 sequence is 18 residues long. CDR3 in DNA: TGTGCCATCAGTGGGCCGGGACTAGCGGGAGTGGAGGCAGATACGCAGTATTTT. Protein: CAISGPGLAGVEADTQYF.

The chain carries TRBV9 and TRBJ2-2; weak D call: TRBD2 (5 bases). Germline values: CDR1 SGDLS, CDR2 YYNGEE. V shed 0 bases and J shed 2 bases, with 8 bases lying between them. This CDR3 is built from 15 residues. For the CDR3, the DNA is TGTGCCAGCAGCGTAGGGACTTACAACACCGGGGAGCTGTTTTTT. Amino acids: CASSVGTYNTGELFF. Variable domain in full (rest from reference TRBV9 and TRBJ2-2): DSGVTQTPKHLITATGQRVTLRCSPRSGDLSVYWYQQSLDQGLQFLIQYYNGEERAKGNILERFSAQQFPDLHSELNLSSLELGDSALYFCASSVGTYNTGELFFGEGSRLTVL.

The genes are TRBV9 and TRBJ1-1; the match to TRBD1 covers 7 bases. In germline, CDR1 is SGDLS, CDR2 YYNGEE. The CDR3 runs 15 residues. V trimming: 6 bases; J trimming: 1 base; junction bases outside the gene matches: 9. The CDR3 region is CASNRRGGANTEAFF. In nucleotides, the CDR3 is TGTGCCAGCAACAGAAGAGGGGGCGCGAACACTGAAGCTTTCTTT.

This chain links TRBV7-9 with TRBJ1-3; D gene uncertain. The V end was cut by 3 bases, the J end by 1 base, with 22 bases between. Germline CDR1 reads SEHNR; CDR2 reads FQNEAQ (reference sequence). The CDR3 is made up of 19 amino acids. The CDR3 protein is CASSLPGSSYIHSGNTIYF. The DNA of the CDR3 is TGTGCCAGCAGCTTGCCCGGCAGCTCGTATATTCATTCTGGAAACACCATATATTTT.

In nucleotides, the CDR3 is TGTGCCAGCAGCCCAAAGGGACTAGCGGGAGGATTTGAGCAGTTCTTC. Translating it yields CASSPKGLAGGFEQFF. V and J are TRBV7-3 and TRBJ2-1; 15 nucleotides align to TRBD2. The CDR3 length is 16 residues. The trim removed 5 bases at V and 9 bases at J, leaving 8 bases unmatched. Germline CDR1 reads SGHTA; CDR2 reads FQGTGA.

CDR3 in amino acids: CASRPRGRHNEKLFF. In DNA form, the CDR3 reads TGTGCCAGCAGACCCAGGGGACGTCATAATGAAAAACTGTTTTTT. V gene TRBV11-2 combines with J gene TRBJ1-4; possibly TRBD1 for D (6 bases). Per germline, CDR1 SGHAT and CDR2 FQNNGV. Trimming shortened V by 6 bases and J by 4 bases, and 15 bases separated the two germline ends. The CDR3 contains 15 residues. Drawing the rest from reference TRBV11-2 and TRBJ1-4, the complete variable domain is EAGVAQSPRYKIIEKRQSVAFWCNPISGHATLYWYQQILGQGPKLLIQFQNNGVVDDSQLPKDRFSAERLKGVDSTLKIQPAKLEDSAVYLCASRPRGRHNEKLFFGSGTQLSVL.

The chain has TRBV7-3 and TRBJ2-1; 7 bases are shared with TRBD1. Trimming took 0 bases from V and 10 from J; bases not matched to a gene: 9. This CDR3 contains 15 residues. The germline CDR1 and CDR2 sequences are SGHTA and FQGTGA. CDR3 loop: CASSLTAGGLREQFF. The CDR3 DNA sequence: TGTGCCAGCAGCTTAACGGCAGGGGGATTGAGGGAGCAGTTCTTC.

The rearrangement uses TRBV7-2 and TRBJ2-2; D remains ambiguous. V was clipped by 5 bases and J by 2 bases, with 12 bases between them. This CDR3 has 15 amino acids. Germline V gene sequence: CDR1 SGHTA, CDR2 FQGNSA. CDR3 loop: CASSRDWANTGELFF. The CDR3 DNA reads TGTGCCAGCAGCCGTGACTGGGCCAACACCGGGGAGCTGTTTTTT. The whole variable domain, remainder taken from reference TRBV7-2 and TRBJ2-2, is GAGVSQSPSNKVTEKGKDVELRCDPISGHTALYWYRQSLGQGLEFLIYFQGNSAPDKSGLPSDRFSAERTGGSVSTLTIQRTQQEDSAVYLCASSRDWANTGELFFGEGSRLTVL.

This clone is a singleton in its sample. J is TRBJ2-7 and V is TRBV19; 7 nucleotides line up with TRBD2. J lost 3 bases, V lost 6 bases, and 5 bases had no gene match. The CDR3 is 13 amino acids. Germline V gene sequence: CDR1 LNHDA, CDR2 SQIVND (reference sequence). CDR3 DNA: TGTGCCAGTAGATCCCGGACTAGCTACGAGCAGTACTTC. This gives the protein CASRSRTSYEQYF.

The chain links TRBV28 to TRBJ1-4, with 7 bases identical to TRBD1. CDR1 is MDHEN and CDR2 is SYDVKM in the germline V gene. Trimming took 5 bases from V and 7 from J; bases not matched to a gene: 13. The CDR3 sequence is 16 residues long. CDR3 amino acids: CASSRTGSLSGEKLFF. The CDR3 DNA is TGTGCCAGCAGTCGGACAGGCTCTCTATCGGGTGAAAAACTGTTTTTT.

This rearrangement joins TRBV9 to TRBJ2-3; unclear D gene. Germline lookup yields CDR1 SGDLS and CDR2 YYNGEE. Trimming took 5 bases from V and 2 from J, leaving 18 bases between them. The CDR3 runs to 16 residues. CDR3 loop: CASSAPRKGDTDTQYF. The CDR3 DNA follows: TGTGCCAGCAGTGCCCCCCGGAAGGGCGACACAGATACGCAGTATTTT.

The rearrangement uses TRBV9 and TRBJ2-7; 10 nucleotides agree with TRBD1. The CDR3 extends over 15 amino acids. Unmatched junction bases numbered 9, after V lost 2 bases and J lost 7 bases. Germline CDR1 is SGDLS and CDR2 is YYNGEE. CDR3 sequence: CASSVGTGVRREQYF. DNA for the CDR3: TGTGCCAGCAGCGTTGGGACAGGGGTAAGGAGAGAGCAGTACTTC.

The rearrangement uses TRBV27 and TRBJ2-7, with D uncertain. CDR1 is MNHEY, CDR2 SMNVEV, per germline (reference sequence). This CDR3 region has 13 residues. The V gene lost 3 bases and the J gene lost 4 bases, with 10 bases spanning the gap. The CDR3 loop is CASSFQLGYEQYF. CDR3 DNA: TGTGCCAGCAGTTTCCAATTAGGATACGAGCAGTACTTC.

The rearrangement joins TRBV2 to TRBJ2-7, with a possible D match to TRBD2 (6 bases). The CDR3 runs 15 residues. Between the trimmed V and J ends, which lost 8 bases and 3 bases, there was a span of 20 bases. Germline values: CDR1 SNHLY, CDR2 FYNNEI. CDR3 nucleotide sequence: TGTGCCAGCGGGGTATCTTTGGGCGGGAACTACGAGCAGTACTTC. Its translation: CASGVSLGGNYEQYF.

The J gene is TRBJ1-3, the V gene TRBV11-2, with 9 bases fitting TRBD1. Germline lookup yields CDR1 SGHAT and CDR2 FQNNGV. The J segment lost 0 bases and the V segment lost 6 bases, leaving 9 bases of the junction unmatched. The CDR3 loop spans 17 amino acids. This chain's CDR3 is CASRVRTGGLSGNTIYF. CDR3 sequence (DNA): TGTGCCAGCAGGGTTAGAACAGGGGGCCTCTCTGGAAACACCATATATTTT.